These 25 T cell receptor beta chains share one sample of origin, sequenced in a study of cytomegalovirus exposure and HLA in healthy donors. The PCR contained 60 Vbeta and 13 Jbeta primers. Here immunoSEQ multiplex PCR was the method, and the copy in TCRdb shows in-frame clones only, minus some. The sample consists of about 220,000 clones, about 79% of them appearing once. The sample consisted of PBMCs. These receptors originate from a male donor in good health and CMV-seronegative.

The chain recombines TRBV6-5 with TRBJ1-2, with TRBD1 matching 7 bases. With V trimmed by 5 bases and J by 3 bases, 6 bases remained unmatched. CDR1 is MNHEY and CDR2 is SVGAGI in the germline V gene. This CDR3 is 14 amino acids long. CDR3 amino acids: CASSRGQDYYGYTF. For the CDR3, the DNA is TGTGCCAGCAGTCGTGGACAGGATTACTATGGCTACACCTTC.

The chain combines TRBV5-4 with TRBJ2-7, with D possibly TRBD1 on 5 matching bases. Germline values: CDR1 SGHNT, CDR2 YYREEE (reference sequence). This CDR3 contains 13 residues. V was pared by 3 bases and J by 3 bases, with 10 bases between. The CDR3 region has the DNA TGTGCCAGCAGCTACAAGACAGTCTACGAGCAGTACTTC. Amino acid sequence: CASSYKTVYEQYF.

V usage is TRBV19 and J usage is TRBJ2-7, with a possible D match to TRBD1 (6 bases). The length of the CDR3 is 15 residues. The germline gives CDR1 LNHDA, CDR2 SQIVND (reference sequence). Trimming shortened V by 5 bases and J by 5 bases, and 19 bases separated the two germline ends. CDR3 region: CASSSRDTVFNEQYF. CDR3 in DNA: TGTGCCAGTAGTTCCCGGGACACCGTATTTAACGAGCAGTACTTC.

In its sample, this clone was seen a few times. The chain has TRBV18 and TRBJ2-5, with D possibly TRBD1 on 5 matching bases. The CDR3 runs to 14 residues. The ends were cut back, 4 bases at V and 3 bases at J, with 12 bases in the middle. Germline CDR1 reads KGHSH; CDR2 reads LQKENI. The CDR3 DNA reads as TGTGCCAGCTCACGGGGTCTAGGGGAAGAGACCCAGTACTTC. Its protein product is CASSRGLGEETQYF.

This clone came up a few times. V is TRBV30 and J is TRBJ1-4; D gene uncertain. V was cut by 2 bases and J by 6 bases, with 16 bases left in between. CDR3 length: 15 amino acids. Per the germline V gene, CDR1 is GTSNPN and CDR2 is SVGIG (reference sequence). DNA for the CDR3: TGTGCCTGGAGTCCCTTCTATGGAGGAGATGAAAAACTGTTTTTT. This sequence encodes CAWSPFYGGDEKLFF.

This chain connects TRBV29-1 to TRBJ2-3, with TRBD2 identical over 7 bases. Losses at the gene ends were 4 bases for V and 4 bases for J; bases not matched to a gene: 5. The CDR3 spans 13 residues. Germline V gene data show CDR1 as SQVTM and CDR2 as ANQGSEA. CDR3: CSVGPGGADTQYF. CDR3 nucleotide sequence: TGCAGCGTTGGGCCTGGGGGGGCAGATACGCAGTATTTT.

This chain joins TRBV5-4 and TRBJ2-3; D may be TRBD1 (7 bases). Trimming removed 1 base at V and 4 bases at J, with 16 bases between. This CDR3 contains 16 residues. Germline CDR1 reads SGHNT; CDR2 reads YYREEE (reference sequence). This CDR3 is CASSLNGGGAADTQYF. The CDR3 DNA reads as TGTGCCAGCAGCTTGAATGGAGGGGGCGCGGCAGATACGCAGTATTTT.

The chain joins TRBV5-1 to TRBJ2-3; D may be TRBD1 (6 bases). V lost 4 bases and J lost 0, with 12 bases in between. This CDR3 region has 15 residues. Looked up from germline, CDR1 is SGHRS and CDR2 is YFSETQ. The CDR3 reads CASSRDITSTDTQYF. The CDR3 coding sequence is TGCGCCAGCAGCCGGGACATCACTAGCACAGATACGCAGTATTTT.

This chain links TRBV11-2 with TRBJ2-7; D might be TRBD2 (6 bases). V shed 1 base and J shed 3 bases, with 16 bases lying between them. The CDR3 runs to 16 residues. From germline, CDR1 is SGHAT and CDR2 FQNNGV. Here the CDR3 DNA reads TGTGCCAGCAGCTTAGTTTTGGACTACTACGTCTACGAGCAGTACTTC. Translated, it gives CASSLVLDYYVYEQYF.

The chain recombines TRBV7-2 with TRBJ2-1; 16 bases match TRBD2. The V gene end was trimmed by 4 bases and the J gene end by 7 bases; junction bases not matched to a gene: 7. Germline V gene lookup returns CDR1 SGHTA and CDR2 FQGNSA. CDR3 length: 17 amino acids. The CDR3 region is CASSWGLAGGHRNEQFF. CDR3 DNA: TGTGCCAGCAGCTGGGGACTAGCGGGGGGGCATAGAAATGAGCAGTTCTTC.

This chain uses TRBV5-4 with TRBJ2-4; D perhaps matches TRBD1 (5 bases). The V end lost 3 bases, the J end lost 5 bases, and 9 bases lay between the germline ends. This CDR3 has 13 amino acids. Germline V gene sequence: CDR1 SGHNT, CDR2 YYREEE (reference sequence). In DNA, the CDR3 is TGTGCCAGCAGCTCTCAGGGTCAAAACATTCAGTACTTC. Translated, it gives CASSSQGQNIQYF.

This chain connects TRBV7-9 to TRBJ1-2; 7 nucleotides agree with TRBD1. V lost 1 base and J lost 2; bases outside the gene matches: 13. The CDR3 covers 18 residues. The germline V gene has CDR1 SEHNR and CDR2 FQNEAQ (reference sequence). The CDR3 DNA is TGTGCCAGCAGCTTAGGACTGACAGGGAAACCCTCCAACTATGGCTACACCTTC. This codes for CASSLGLTGKPSNYGYTF.

The chain carries TRBV11-2 and TRBJ2-1; perhaps TRBD1 as D (5 bases). Germline CDR1 SGHAT, CDR2 FQNNGV. With 4 bases removed from V and 6 bases from J, the gap between germline ends came to 13 bases. The CDR3 has 14 amino acids. The CDR3 bases are TGTGCCAGCAGCTCCCTTTGGGGCACCAATGAGCAGTTCTTC. Amino acid sequence: CASSSLWGTNEQFF.

J is TRBJ1-2 and V is TRBV7-3; perhaps TRBD1 as D (5 bases). The CDR3 sequence is 13 residues long. CDR1 and CDR2 from the germline V gene are SGHTA and FQGTGA. The V end lost 3 bases, the J end lost 3 bases, and 8 bases lay between the germline ends. CDR3 region: CASSLGGHYGYTF. The DNA for the CDR3 is TGTGCCAGCAGCTTGGGGGGACACTATGGCTACACCTTC.

This chain joins TRBV27 and TRBJ1-2, with 9 bases lining up with TRBD1. The CDR3 covers 17 residues. V was clipped by 5 bases and J by 0 bases; unmatched bases: 10. The germline CDR1 and CDR2 sequences are MNHEY and SMNVEV (reference sequence). CDR3 sequence (DNA): TGTGCCAGCAGTAACGGACAGGGGCCCTCAGCTAACTATGGCTACACCTTC. This sequence encodes CASSNGQGPSANYGYTF.

About this clone: This specimen includes other DNA sequences encoding the same CDR3. The chain links TRBV15 to TRBJ1-6; no definite D call. The germline V gene has CDR1 LNHNV and CDR2 YYDKDF (reference sequence). Trimming left V 0 bases short and J 9 bases short, with 12 bases between. The CDR3 runs 15 residues. The CDR3 region has the DNA TGTGCCACCAGCAGAGATCGGGGAGACGGTTCACCCCTCCACTTT. Protein product: CATSRDRGDGSPLHF.

This clone was observed a few times. This specimen includes other DNA sequences encoding the same CDR3. V is TRBV9 and J is TRBJ2-7, with 7 bases fitting TRBD1. CDR1 SGDLS and CDR2 YYNGEE come from the germline V gene. The CDR3 consists of 14 residues. After removal of 0 bases from V and 2 bases from J, the junction contained 2 bases not matched to a gene. The CDR3 spells CASSVGTGAYEQYF. DNA for the CDR3: TGTGCCAGCAGCGTAGGGACAGGAGCCTACGAGCAGTACTTC.

A remark on this clone: The junction shows a germline mismatch at one end, possibly a read error. The chain joins TRBV7-2 to TRBJ2-2; D is perhaps TRBD2 (5 bases). Germline lookup yields CDR1 SGHTA and CDR2 FQGNSA. The CDR3 spans 11 residues. The CDR3 DNA sequence: TGTGCCAGCAGCTTCACCGGGGAGCTGCTTTTT. It is translated as CASSFTGELLF.

V usage is TRBV9 and J usage is TRBJ2-3, with D maybe TRBD1 (5 bases). V lost 0 bases to trimming and J lost 4 bases, with 12 bases between them. The CDR3 loop spans 15 amino acids. CDR1 and CDR2 (germline): SGDLS, YYNGEE. This CDR3 reads CASSVEGLKADTQYF. The DNA for the CDR3 is TGTGCCAGCAGCGTAGAGGGGTTGAAGGCAGATACGCAGTATTTT.

This clone was picked up a small number of times. CDR3 sequence: CASSLPDSSSTDTQYF. In DNA form, the CDR3 reads TGTGCCAGCAGCTTACCAGACAGCTCTAGCACAGATACGCAGTATTTT. The chain links TRBV7-9 to TRBJ2-3; possibly TRBD1 for D (5 bases). Germline CDR1 SEHNR, CDR2 FQNEAQ (reference sequence). Trimming shortened V by 2 bases and J by 0 bases, and 12 bases separated the two germline ends. CDR3 length: 16 residues.

In DNA, the CDR3 is TGTGCCAGCAGCCTAAATCGCGAGCAGTTCTTC. Amino acids: CASSLNREQFF. The V and J genes are TRBV11-1 and TRBJ2-1; D gene ambiguous. There are 11 residues in the CDR3. Trimming took 5 bases from V and 10 from J, leaving 9 bases between them. Germline loops: CDR1 SGHAT, CDR2 FQDESV (reference sequence).

This clone showed up just once. The chain carries TRBV4-2 and TRBJ2-7, with 7 bases fitting TRBD2. The CDR3 totals 16 residues. Germline CDR1 reads LGHNA; CDR2 reads YNFKEQ. V lost 0 bases, J lost 1 base, and 6 bases stayed unmatched. The CDR3 nucleotides read TGTGCCAGCAGCCAAGATGAGCGGGGAGCATCCTACGAGCAGTACTTC. Its protein product is CASSQDERGASYEQYF.

This clone was recorded only once. J is TRBJ2-7 and V is TRBV5-6, with 10 bases fitting TRBD1. CDR3 length: 14 residues. Germline assignment: CDR1 SGHDT and CDR2 YYEEEE. The trim removed 4 bases at V and 5 bases at J, leaving 6 bases unmatched. Here the CDR3 reads CASSARDRGNEQYF. The CDR3, as DNA: TGTGCCAGCAGCGCCCGGGACAGGGGTAACGAGCAGTACTTC. Full variable domain (outside the CDR3, taken from reference TRBV5-6 and TRBJ2-7): DAGVTQSPTHLIKTRGQQVTLRCSPKSGHDTVSWYQQALGQGPQFIFQYYEEEERQRGNFPDRFSGHQFPNYSSELNVNALLLGDSALYLCASSARDRGNEQYFGPGTRLTVT.

The V gene is TRBV6-5, the J gene TRBJ1-2; 9 bases align to TRBD1. In germline, CDR1 is MNHEY, CDR2 SVGAGI. The V segment lost 0 bases and the J segment 9 bases; nucleotides outside the gene matches: 8. The CDR3 runs to 15 residues. CDR3 loop: CASSYSKGQGRSYTF. The CDR3, as DNA: TGTGCCAGCAGTTACTCAAAGGGACAGGGCAGGAGCTACACCTTC.

The V gene is TRBV12-5, the J gene TRBJ1-1; D unresolved. The germline gives CDR1 LGHNT, CDR2 FRNRAP. The CDR3 has 13 amino acids. V shed 1 base and J shed 3 bases, with 6 bases lying between them. The CDR3, as DNA: TGTGCTAGTGGTTTGGAGAGCGACACTGAAGCTTTCTTT. This encodes CASGLESDTEAFF.